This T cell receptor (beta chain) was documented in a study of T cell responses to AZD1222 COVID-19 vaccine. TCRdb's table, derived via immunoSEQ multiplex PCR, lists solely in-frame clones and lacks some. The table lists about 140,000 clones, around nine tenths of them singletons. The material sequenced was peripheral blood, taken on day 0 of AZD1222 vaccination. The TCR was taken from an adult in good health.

The CDR3: CASSLSPAPEKLFF. In nucleotides, the CDR3 is TGCGCCAGCAGCTTGAGCCCGGCCCCTGAAAAACTGTTTTTT. This chain links TRBV5-1 with TRBJ1-4; D is ambiguous. Germline lookup yields CDR1 SGHRS and CDR2 YFSETQ. Deletions cut 1 base from V and 7 bases from J, with 11 bases between. This CDR3 has 14 amino acids. Together with reference TRBV5-1 and TRBJ1-4, the CDR3 gives the full variable domain: KAGVTQTPRYLIKTRGQQVTLSCSPISGHRSVSWYQQTPGQGLQFLFEYFSETQRNKGNFPGRFSGRQFSNSRSEMNVSTLELGDSALYLCASSLSPAPEKLFFGSGTQLSVL.